Many counts were recorded for the clone carrying this TCR beta chain. This record comes from a study of regulatory T cells in long-lasting Graves disease. The germline CDR1 and CDR2 sequences are SQVTM and ANQGSEA. The CDR3 contains 15 residues. V lost 6 bases to trimming and J lost 1 base; unmatched junction nucleotides: 10. Time point noted: newly diagnosed GD, antithyroid drugs for less than 3 months. TCR sequences were obtained from RNA taken from PBMCs. Graves' disease diagnosis used American Thyroid Association guidelines. From an endocrinology department in Xi'an, China, came the patients. Researchers made TCR beta libraries by using iRepertoire HTBI primers and running Arm-PCR on CDR3 regions. Each CDR3 protein is one row after TCRdb ran MiXCR on the multiplex PCR reads. The data show more than 400,000 distinct CDR3 sequences, roughly 17% seen once. These data also featured in a second study, about T cells in Graves' hyperthyroidism and ophthalmopathy. According to that study: First-round RT-PCR of the TCR CDR3 relied on the HTBI primer set. Most clonotypes expanded in the thyroid (above 0.001) were also present in blood.

The sequence was collected from a woman aged 25-40 years with Graves disease. The V and J genes are TRBV29-1 and TRBJ2-3; 7 bases map to TRBD1. The source material was peripheral blood mononuclear cells (PBMCs), sampled at new diagnosis, from a patient treated with antithyroid drugs. CDR3 in DNA: TGCAGCGTCGGCACCGACAGGGCAGGCACAGATACGCAGTATTTT. Translation: CSVGTDRAGTDTQYF.